This T cell receptor beta chain was found in a study of T cell responses to AZD1222 COVID-19 vaccine (dated by TCRdb to about 2021). Background for the entire study: Because spike-specific TCR depth and breadth did not differ between the two schedules, AZD1222 recipients who got a second dose at roughly 4 weeks were pooled with those who got a second dose at roughly 12 weeks. TCR sequencing covered 230 or so trial participants: 207 given two doses of AZD1222 and 26 given two doses of MenACWY control vaccine. Enrollment into the trials was organized by age into subgroups of 18-55, 56-69 and 70-plus years, and those subgroups contained roughly 150, 30 and 60 TCR-sequenced participants, respectively.

About this clone itself: Which antigen it targets is not known. It has no much larger one-base neighbor in the sample; base qualities were not kept.

The time point label, read with the paper, signifies: baseline before first vaccination. Vaccinee samples came from UK trials COV001 and COV002, including a single-blind randomized controlled phase 2/3 trial of AZD1222 (ChAdOx1 nCoV-19) in healthy adults. For TCRbeta chain sequencing, PBMC samples from trial participants were taken at day 0 and at day 28 after the second dose. The germline V gene (reference sequence) sets CDR1 to MNHEY and CDR2 to SMNVEV. V was cut back by 8 bases and J by 3 bases, leaving a gap of 7 bases between them. From the cysteine through the phenylalanine, the CDR3 covers 12 amino acids. The only DNA kept is the CDR3, 36 bases in frame from the first base. The CDR3 regions of human TCRbeta chains were subjected to immunosequencing. The study's own analysis went as follows. Repertoire TCRs were matched against a reference library of SARS-CoV-2-specific TCRs generated with the MIRA antigen-specificity platform. Breadth was defined as the fraction of unique TCRs that were SARS-CoV-2-associated, and depth was defined as the fraction of total T cells that were SARS-CoV-2-associated. Using the MIRA data, every spike-specific TCR was mapped to the spike region that the TCR reacted to and assigned to either a CD4 or a CD8 class. Log10-transformed breadth and depth values were compared by one-way ANOVA with Sidak's multiple comparisons tests. TCRdb holds this immuneACCESS table with in-frame rearrangements only. Some clones are missing; in checked studies, unresolved V genes explain under half, and the rest has no known cause. V and J calls and clone size are as listed in that table; D and trimming were resolved from the DNA. This sample is represented by 95,000 to 150,000 clones; roughly 91% of them were singletons. About 4.5% of the sample is in the top ten clones.

On the study overall, not on this receptor specifically: Spike-specific TCR breadth and depth rose significantly after two AZD1222 doses compared with day 0 and with MenACWY recipients. Conclusions about previously exposed vaccinees were limited because only six AZD1222 recipients were SARS-CoV-2 seropositive at baseline. Reportedly, almost half of the unique spike-specific TCRs recognized epitopes lying outside the regions that are mutated in the B.1.351 and B.1.1.7 variants. No day 14 peak-response samples were available, so repertoires were characterized only after the peak T cell response. The vaccine-associated CD4 TCRs covered the entire spike protein, and the dominant responses fell in regions 160-218 and 743-854. In the small 56-69-year group, the increase in depth fell short of significance, most likely because of low power. Most participants were white British and females outnumbered males, and the authors suggested that clonal diversity may have been underestimated.

The rearrangement joined TRBV27 to TRBJ1-4; no D segment can be confidently identified. The starting material was peripheral blood, obtained on day 0 of AZD1222 vaccination. This receptor was identified in an adult in good health. The CDR3 loop reads CASGFSNEKLFF. The DNA sequence is as follows: TGTGCCAGCGGATTTTCTAATGAAAAACTGTTTTTT.